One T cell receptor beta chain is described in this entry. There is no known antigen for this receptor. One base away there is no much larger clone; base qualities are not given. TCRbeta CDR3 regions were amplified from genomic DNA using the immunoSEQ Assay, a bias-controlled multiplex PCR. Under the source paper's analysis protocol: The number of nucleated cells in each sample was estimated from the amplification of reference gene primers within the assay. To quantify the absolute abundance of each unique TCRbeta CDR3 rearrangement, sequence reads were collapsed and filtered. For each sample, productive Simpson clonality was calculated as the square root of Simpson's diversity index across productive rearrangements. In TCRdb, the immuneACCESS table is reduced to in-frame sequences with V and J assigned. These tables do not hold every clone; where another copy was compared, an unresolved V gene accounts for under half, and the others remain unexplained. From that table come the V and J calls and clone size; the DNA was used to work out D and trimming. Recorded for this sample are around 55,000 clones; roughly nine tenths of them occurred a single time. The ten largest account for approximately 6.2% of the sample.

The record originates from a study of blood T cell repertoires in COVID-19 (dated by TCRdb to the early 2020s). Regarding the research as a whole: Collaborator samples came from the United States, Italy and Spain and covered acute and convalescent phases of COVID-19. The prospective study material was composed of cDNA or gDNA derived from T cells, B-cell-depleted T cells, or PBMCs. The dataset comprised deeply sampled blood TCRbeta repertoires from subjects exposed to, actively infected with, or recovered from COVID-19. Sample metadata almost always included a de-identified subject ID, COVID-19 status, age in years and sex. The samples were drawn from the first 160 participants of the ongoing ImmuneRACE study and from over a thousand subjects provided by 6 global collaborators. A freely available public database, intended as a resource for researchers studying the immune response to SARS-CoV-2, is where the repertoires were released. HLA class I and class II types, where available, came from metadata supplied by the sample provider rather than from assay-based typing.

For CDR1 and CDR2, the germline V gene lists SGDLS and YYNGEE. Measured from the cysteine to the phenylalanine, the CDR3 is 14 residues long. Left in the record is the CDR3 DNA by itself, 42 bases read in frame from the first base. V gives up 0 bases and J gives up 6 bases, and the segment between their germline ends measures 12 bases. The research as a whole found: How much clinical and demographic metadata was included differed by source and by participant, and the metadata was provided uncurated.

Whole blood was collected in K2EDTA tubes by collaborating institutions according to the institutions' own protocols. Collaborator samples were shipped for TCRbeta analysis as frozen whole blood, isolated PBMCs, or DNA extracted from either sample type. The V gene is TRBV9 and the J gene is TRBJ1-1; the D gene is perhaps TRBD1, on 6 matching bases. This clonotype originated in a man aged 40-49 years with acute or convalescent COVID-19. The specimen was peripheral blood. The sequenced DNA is TGTGCCAGCAGCGTAGCCTTTGGGGGCCCTGAAGCTTTCTTT. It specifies CASSVAFGGPEAFF.